The sequence of this T cell receptor (beta chain) was determined in a study of tissue T cells after allogeneic stem cell transplantation. Note on this clone: Gene names are the mouse ones. The CDR3 end lies 1 residue beyond the end of the read and is filled in from the germline J gene.

The repertoire was sequenced with immunoSEQ multiplex PCR; TCRdb's copy has only in-frame clones and lacks some. The repertoire holds 8,500 to 10,000 clones, with about 47% as singletons. Time point: mouse harvest day 7 after allogeneic transplant. Each mouse received 10^7 T-cell-depleted marrow cells plus 10^6 splenic CD5+ T cells by tail vein. The germline V gene has CDR1 KGHPV and CDR2 FQNQEV (reference sequence). V was shortened by 4 bases and J by 4 bases, with 13 bases between the two germline ends. The CDR3 runs to 14 residues. The clonotype comes from a female BALB/c mouse given C57BL/6 T cells with graft-versus-host disease after an allogeneic hematopoietic cell transplant. The chain couples TRBV26 to TRBJ1-1, with D possibly being TRBD1 (5 bases). The sequencing sample was made of gut tissue. Partial CDR3 DNA: TGTGCCAGCAGTCGGGCAGGGTCAGGCACAGAAGTCTTC. Its translation is CASSRAGSGTEVF. The complete CDR3 reads CASSRAGSGTEVFF.